This TCR beta chain came from a study of T cell responses to AZD1222 COVID-19 vaccine. Notes on this clone: No antigen is known for it.

Study-level results: Increased Spike-specific TCR breadth and depth were observed after two AZD1222 doses.

The method was immunoSEQ multiplex PCR; TCRdb's version includes in-frame clones alone and lacks a portion of them. The data hold more than 65,000 clones, with approximately 85% observed a single time. Trimming at V came to 5 bases and at J to 10 bases, leaving 9 bases not matched to a gene. This CDR3 is 13 amino acids long. Germline V gene sequence: CDR1 SEHNR, CDR2 FQNEAQ (reference sequence). The origin of this receptor is an adult who received the AZD1222 COVID-19 vaccine. Sample: peripheral blood, taken 28 days after the second AZD1222 dose. The chain is built from TRBV7-9 and TRBJ1-1; 8 nucleotides align to TRBD1. The CDR3 protein is CASSRTGSERAFF. For the CDR3, the DNA is TGTGCCAGCAGCCGGACAGGGTCTGAAAGAGCTTTCTTT.